Below, one T cell receptor (beta chain) is given with its context. The entry originates in a study of cytomegalovirus exposure and HLA in healthy donors. The CDR3 loop spans 14 amino acids. V lost 4 bases and J lost 2, with 9 bases in between. From germline, CDR1 is LNHDA and CDR2 SQIVND (reference sequence). The PCR had 60 Vbeta and 13 Jbeta primers. Sequenced by immunoSEQ multiplex PCR; TCRdb stores in-frame clones only, minus some. The data show about 190,000 clones, with about 76% seen just once and 1.6% held by the top ten. The J gene is TRBJ1-5, the V gene TRBV19; a possible D gene is TRBD1 (6 bases). The source material was PBMCs. The source is a woman in her fifties or sixties in good health and CMV-seronegative. The CDR3 region is CASSTGAGNQPQHF. Here the CDR3 DNA reads TGTGCCAGTAGTACAGGGGCCGGCAATCAGCCCCAGCATTTT.